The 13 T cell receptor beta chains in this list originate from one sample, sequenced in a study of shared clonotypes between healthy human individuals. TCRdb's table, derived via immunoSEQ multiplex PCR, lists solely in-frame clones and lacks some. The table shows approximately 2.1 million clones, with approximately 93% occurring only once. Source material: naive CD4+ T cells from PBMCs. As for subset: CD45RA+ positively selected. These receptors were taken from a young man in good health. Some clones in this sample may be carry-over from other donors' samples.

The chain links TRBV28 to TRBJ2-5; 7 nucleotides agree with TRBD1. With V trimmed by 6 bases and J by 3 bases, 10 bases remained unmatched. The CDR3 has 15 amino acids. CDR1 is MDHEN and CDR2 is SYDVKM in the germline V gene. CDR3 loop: CASSDQDREKETQYF. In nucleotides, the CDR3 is TGTGCCAGCAGCGACCAAGACAGGGAAAAAGAGACCCAGTACTTC.

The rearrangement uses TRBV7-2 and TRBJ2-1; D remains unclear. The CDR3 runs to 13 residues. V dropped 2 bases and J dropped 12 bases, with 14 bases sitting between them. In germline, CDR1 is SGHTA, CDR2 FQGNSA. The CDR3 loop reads CASSLRDNPGQFF. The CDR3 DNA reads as TGTGCCAGCAGCTTACGAGATAACCCTGGGCAGTTCTTC. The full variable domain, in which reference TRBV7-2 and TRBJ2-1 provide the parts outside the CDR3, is GAGVSQSPSNKVTEKGKDVELRCDPISGHTALYWYRQSLGQGLEFLIYFQGNSAPDKSGLPSDRFSAERTGGSVSTLTIQRTQQEDSAVYLCASSLRDNPGQFFGPGTRLTVL.

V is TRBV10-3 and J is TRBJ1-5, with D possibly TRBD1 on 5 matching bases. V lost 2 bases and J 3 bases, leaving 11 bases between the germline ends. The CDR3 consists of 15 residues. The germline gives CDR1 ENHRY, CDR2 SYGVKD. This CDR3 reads CAISEGTGFNQPQHF. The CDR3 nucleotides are TGTGCCATCAGTGAGGGTACAGGATTCAATCAGCCCCAGCATTTT.

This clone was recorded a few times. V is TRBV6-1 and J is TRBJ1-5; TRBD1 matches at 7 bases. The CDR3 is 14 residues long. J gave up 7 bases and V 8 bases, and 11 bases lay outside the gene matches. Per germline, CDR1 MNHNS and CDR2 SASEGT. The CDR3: CASSGQAVLQPQHF. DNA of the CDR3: TGTGCCAGCTCCGGACAGGCTGTGCTCCAGCCCCAGCATTTT.

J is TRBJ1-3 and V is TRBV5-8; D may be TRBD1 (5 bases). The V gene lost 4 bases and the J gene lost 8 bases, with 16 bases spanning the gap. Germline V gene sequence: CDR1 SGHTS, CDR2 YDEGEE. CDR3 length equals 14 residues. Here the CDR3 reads CASSPILGRDTIYF. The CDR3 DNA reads TGTGCCAGCAGCCCCATCCTGGGGCGGGACACCATATATTTT.

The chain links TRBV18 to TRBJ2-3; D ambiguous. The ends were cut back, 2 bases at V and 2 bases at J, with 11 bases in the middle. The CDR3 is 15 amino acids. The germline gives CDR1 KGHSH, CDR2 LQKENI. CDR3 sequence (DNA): TGTGCCAGCTCACCATTAGGCCCACCCACAGATACGCAGTATTTT. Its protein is CASSPLGPPTDTQYF. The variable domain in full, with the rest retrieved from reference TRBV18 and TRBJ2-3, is NAGVMQNPRHLVRRRGQEARLRCSPMKGHSHVYWYRQLPEEGLKFMVYLQKENIIDESGMPKERFSAEFPKEGPSILRIQQVVRGDSAAYFCASSPLGPPTDTQYFGPGTRLTVL.

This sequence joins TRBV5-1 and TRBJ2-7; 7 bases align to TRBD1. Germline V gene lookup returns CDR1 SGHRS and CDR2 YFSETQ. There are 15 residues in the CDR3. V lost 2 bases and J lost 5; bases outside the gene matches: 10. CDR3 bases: TGCGCCAGCAGCTTAGGGGGCAGGGAGTCCCACGAGCAGTACTTC. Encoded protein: CASSLGGRESHEQYF.

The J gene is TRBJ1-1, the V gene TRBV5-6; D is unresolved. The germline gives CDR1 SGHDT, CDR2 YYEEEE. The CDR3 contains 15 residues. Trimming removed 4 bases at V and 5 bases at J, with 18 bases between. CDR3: CASSASRSDLTEAFF. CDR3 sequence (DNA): TGTGCCAGCAGCGCCTCCCGGTCAGATTTGACTGAAGCTTTCTTT. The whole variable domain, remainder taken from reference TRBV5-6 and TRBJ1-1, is DAGVTQSPTHLIKTRGQQVTLRCSPKSGHDTVSWYQQALGQGPQFIFQYYEEEERQRGNFPDRFSGHQFPNYSSELNVNALLLGDSALYLCASSASRSDLTEAFFGQGTRLTVV.

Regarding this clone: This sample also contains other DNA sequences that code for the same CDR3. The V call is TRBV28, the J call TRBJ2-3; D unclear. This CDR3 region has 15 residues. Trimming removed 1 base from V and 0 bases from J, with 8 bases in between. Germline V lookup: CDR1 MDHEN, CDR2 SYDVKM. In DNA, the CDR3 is TGTGCCAGCAGTTTATCTGGTCCTAGCACAGATACGCAGTATTTT. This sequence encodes CASSLSGPSTDTQYF.

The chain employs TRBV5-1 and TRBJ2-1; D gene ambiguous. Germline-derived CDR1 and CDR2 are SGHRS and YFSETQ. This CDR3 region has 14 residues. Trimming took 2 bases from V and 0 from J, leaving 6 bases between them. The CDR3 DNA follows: TGCGCCAGCAGCTTCGGTATCTCCTACAATGAGCAGTTCTTC. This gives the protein CASSFGISYNEQFF.

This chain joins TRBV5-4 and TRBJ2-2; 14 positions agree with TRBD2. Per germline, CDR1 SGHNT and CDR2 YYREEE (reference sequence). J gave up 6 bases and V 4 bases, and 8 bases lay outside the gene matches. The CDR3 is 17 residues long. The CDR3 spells CASSAGLAGDDAGELFF. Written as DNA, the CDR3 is TGTGCCAGCAGCGCGGGACTAGCGGGAGATGACGCCGGGGAGCTGTTTTTT.

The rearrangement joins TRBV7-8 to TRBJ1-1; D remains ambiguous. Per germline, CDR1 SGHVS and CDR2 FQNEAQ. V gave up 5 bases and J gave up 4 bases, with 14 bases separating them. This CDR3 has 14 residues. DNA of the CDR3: TGTGCCAGCAGCCATGATGACATGAGCACTGAAGCTTTCTTT. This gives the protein CASSHDDMSTEAFF.

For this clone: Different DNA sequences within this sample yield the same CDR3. CDR3 in amino acids: CASSLIQGNEQFF. The DNA of the CDR3 is TGTGCCAGCAGCTTGATCCAGGGCAATGAGCAGTTCTTC. The V gene is TRBV11-3, the J gene TRBJ2-1; perhaps TRBD1 as D (5 bases). V shed 3 bases and J shed 6 bases, with 9 bases lying between them. The germline CDR1 and CDR2 sequences are SGHNT and YENEEA. There are 13 residues in the CDR3.